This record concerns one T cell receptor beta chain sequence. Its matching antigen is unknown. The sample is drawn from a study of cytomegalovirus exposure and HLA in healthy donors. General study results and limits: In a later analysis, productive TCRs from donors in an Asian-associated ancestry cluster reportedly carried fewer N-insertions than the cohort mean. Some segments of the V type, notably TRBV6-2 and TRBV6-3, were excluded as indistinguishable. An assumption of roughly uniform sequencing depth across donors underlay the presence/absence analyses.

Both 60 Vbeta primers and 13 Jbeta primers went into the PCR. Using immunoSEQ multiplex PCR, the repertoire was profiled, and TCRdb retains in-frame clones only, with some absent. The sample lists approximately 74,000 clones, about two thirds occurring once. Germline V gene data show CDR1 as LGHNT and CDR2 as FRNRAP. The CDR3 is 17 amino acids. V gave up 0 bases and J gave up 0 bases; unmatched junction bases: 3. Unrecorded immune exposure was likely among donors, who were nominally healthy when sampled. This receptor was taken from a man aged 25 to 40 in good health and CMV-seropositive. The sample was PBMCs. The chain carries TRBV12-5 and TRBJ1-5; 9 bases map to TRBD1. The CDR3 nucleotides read TGTGCTAGTGGTTTGGTACTGGGACAGGGTAGCAATCAGCCCCAGCATTTT. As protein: CASGLVLGQGSNQPQHF. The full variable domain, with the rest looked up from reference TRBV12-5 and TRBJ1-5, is DARVTQTPRHKVTEMGQEVTMRCQPILGHNTVFWYRQTMMQGLELLAYFRNRAPLDDSGMPKDRFSAEMPDATLATLKIQPSEPRDSAVYFCASGLVLGQGSNQPQHFGDGTRLSIL.